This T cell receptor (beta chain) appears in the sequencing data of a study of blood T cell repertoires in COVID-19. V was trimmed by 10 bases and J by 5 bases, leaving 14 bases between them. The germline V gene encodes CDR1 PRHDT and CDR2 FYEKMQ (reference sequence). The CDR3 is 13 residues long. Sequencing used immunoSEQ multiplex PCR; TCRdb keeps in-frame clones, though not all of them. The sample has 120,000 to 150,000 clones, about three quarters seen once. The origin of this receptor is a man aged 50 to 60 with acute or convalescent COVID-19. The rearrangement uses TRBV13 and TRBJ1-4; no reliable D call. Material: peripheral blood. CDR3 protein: CATSEAANEKLFF. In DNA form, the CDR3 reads TGTGCCACCTCCGAGGCGGCGAATGAAAAACTGTTTTTT.